Listed here are 6 T cell receptor beta chains from one sample, sequenced in a study of blood T cell repertoires in COVID-19. Clones were sequenced by immunoSEQ multiplex PCR, and TCRdb holds only the in-frame ones, with some missing. The profile covers about 220,000 clones, with 65% to 85% appearing a single time and about 2.1% taken by the ten largest. The sequenced sample consisted of peripheral blood. These receptors came from a woman aged 60-70 years with acute or convalescent COVID-19.

This clone has just one count. CDR3 sequence: CATSDLPGQGEGNTEAFF. CDR3 DNA: TGTGCCACCAGTGACTTACCGGGACAGGGTGAGGGGAACACTGAAGCTTTCTTT. The rearrangement joins TRBV24-1 to TRBJ1-1; 9 nucleotides match TRBD1. In germline, CDR1 is KGHDR, CDR2 SFDVKD. The CDR3 totals 18 residues. Trimming took 4 bases from V and 1 from J; bases not matched to a gene: 12.

The V and J genes are TRBV11-2 and TRBJ1-6, with unresolved D. The CDR3 spans 16 residues. Germline V gene data show CDR1 as SGHAT and CDR2 as FQNNGV. The germline V and J ends were trimmed by 5 bases and 7 bases, with 18 bases remaining between them. The CDR3 loop is CASSHTYQVQNSPLHF. The CDR3 coding sequence is TGTGCCAGCAGCCATACCTATCAGGTACAAAATTCACCCCTCCACTTT.

The chain carries TRBV5-4 and TRBJ2-7; TRBD1 aligns across 12 bases. The V gene end was trimmed by 3 bases and the J gene end by 1 base; junction bases not matched to a gene: 5. CDR3 length: 16 residues. The germline V gene has CDR1 SGHNT and CDR2 YYREEE (reference sequence). The CDR3 here is CASSSGTGGASYEQYF. For the CDR3, the DNA is TGTGCCAGCAGCTCCGGGACAGGGGGCGCATCCTACGAGCAGTACTTC.

This chain links TRBV6-1 with TRBJ2-2; D perhaps matches TRBD1 (7 bases). V lost 4 bases and J lost 7, with 28 bases in between. The CDR3 length is 19 residues. CDR1 is MNHNS, CDR2 SASEGT, per germline. The CDR3 region has the DNA TGTGCCAGCAGTGTACGACACGCCTTGACAGGGAGGCTAGGCGGGGAGCTGTTTTTT. It yields the protein CASSVRHALTGRLGGELFF.

The V gene is TRBV4-1, the J gene TRBJ2-1; 7 bases fit TRBD1. The germline gives CDR1 MGHRA, CDR2 YSYEKL. Trimming cost V 2 bases and J 7 bases; bases outside gene matches: 14. CDR3 length: 17 amino acids. The CDR3 spells CASSQNERQGGRNEQFF. In nucleotides, the CDR3 is TGCGCCAGCAGCCAAAACGAGCGACAGGGTGGACGGAATGAGCAGTTCTTC.

The chain employs TRBV4-1 and TRBJ2-5, with 13 nucleotides matching TRBD2. After removal of 3 bases from V and 6 bases from J, the junction contained 10 bases not matched to a gene. The CDR3 totals 17 residues. Per the germline V gene, CDR1 is MGHRA and CDR2 is YSYEKL. CDR3: CASSQDGGLAGRKTQYF. The CDR3 DNA sequence: TGCGCCAGCAGCCAGGATGGGGGACTAGCGGGGAGGAAGACCCAGTACTTC.